The 32 T cell receptor beta chains in this list originate from one sample, sequenced in a study of T cell responses to AZD1222 COVID-19 vaccine. Assay: immunoSEQ multiplex PCR; the TCRdb copy retains only in-frame clones and omits some. Of about 120,000 clones in the sample, roughly 90% are singletons; the top ten hold roughly 1.4%. The sample consisted of peripheral blood, taken on day 0 of AZD1222 vaccination. The source is an adult in good health.

The chain has TRBV19 and TRBJ2-3; the D is unclear. V lost 10 bases to trimming and J lost 3 bases, with 20 bases between them. Germline V lookup: CDR1 LNHDA, CDR2 SQIVND (reference sequence). The CDR3 loop spans 15 amino acids. CDR3 amino acids: CAISQTHLVTDTQYF. The CDR3 nucleotides are TGTGCCATCTCCCAGACGCATCTGGTGACAGATACGCAGTATTTT.

The chain has TRBV5-5 and TRBJ2-7, with D tentatively TRBD2 (7 bases). Per the germline V gene, CDR1 is SGHKS and CDR2 is YYEKEE (reference sequence). V was clipped by 4 bases and J by 7 bases, with 15 bases between them. The CDR3 is 13 residues long. The CDR3 nucleotides are TGTGCCAGCAGCGTGACAGGACTAGGGGAGCAGTACTTC. Protein: CASSVTGLGEQYF.

The CDR3 protein is CASSQGTLGTALTDTQYF. DNA of the CDR3: TGCGCCAGCAGCCAGGGTACTTTAGGGACAGCTCTCACAGATACGCAGTATTTT. The chain combines TRBV4-1 with TRBJ2-3; TRBD1 matches at 7 bases. This CDR3 has 18 amino acids. J lost 2 bases, V lost 3 bases, and 14 bases had no gene match. Germline values: CDR1 MGHRA, CDR2 YSYEKL.

The rearrangement joins TRBV3-1 (or the pseudogene TRBV3-2) to TRBJ2-7; no clear D gene. The length of the CDR3 is 19 residues. With 0 bases removed from V and 2 bases from J, the gap between germline ends came to 23 bases. Germline V lookup: CDR1 LGHDT, CDR2 YNNKEL (reference sequence). The CDR3 nucleotides are TGTGCCAGCAGCCAAGATGTCTTCGGGTTGGAAGGTAACCCCTACGAGCAGTACTTC. The encoded protein is CASSQDVFGLEGNPYEQYF.

A single count supports this clone. The rearrangement uses TRBV11-2 and TRBJ2-7, with a tentative D call TRBD2 (6 bases). Germline V gene data show CDR1 as SGHAT and CDR2 as FQNNGV. The V and J ends lost 1 base and 3 bases respectively, with 19 bases between them. This CDR3 spans 17 amino acids. DNA of the CDR3: TGTGCCAGCAGCTTAGGACCCAGGAGGGAGGTATACTACGAGCAGTACTTC. Its translation: CASSLGPRREVYYEQYF.

The chain recombines TRBV6-5 with TRBJ1-2, with 8 bases fitting TRBD1. The CDR3 sequence is 15 residues long. With 6 bases clipped from V and 5 bases from J, the junction kept 11 bases outside the gene matches. CDR1 and CDR2 (germline): MNHEY, SVGAGI. In DNA, the CDR3 is TGTGCCAGCAGCGGGACAGGCGAAAGCAATTATGGCTACACCTTC. This sequence encodes CASSGTGESNYGYTF.

The chain recombines TRBV6-5 with TRBJ1-2, with D perhaps matching TRBD1 (5 bases). V was pared by 6 bases and J by 7 bases, with 21 bases between. The CDR3 is made up of 15 amino acids. Germline V gene data show CDR1 as MNHEY and CDR2 as SVGAGI. CDR3 residues: CASSPSSSGKSGYTF. The CDR3 nucleotides read TGTGCCAGCAGCCCCTCGAGCTCAGGGAAGAGTGGCTACACCTTC.

The J gene is TRBJ1-4, the V gene TRBV10-3; D is unresolved. CDR1 and CDR2 from the germline V gene are ENHRY and SYGVKD. The V gene lost 4 bases and the J gene lost 5 bases, with 8 bases spanning the gap. The CDR3 spans 13 residues. CDR3 region: CAISADYNEKLFF. The CDR3 nucleotides are TGTGCCATCAGTGCCGACTACAATGAAAAACTGTTTTTT.

The chain employs TRBV6-2 or TRBV6-3 and TRBJ1-1; TRBD1 matches at 8 bases. The germline gives CDR1 MNHEY, CDR2 SVGEGT. The CDR3 has 18 residues. J was trimmed by 1 base and V by 1 base; bases with no gene match: 11. Written as DNA, the CDR3 is TGTGCCAGCAGTTACTTACCAGTGGACAGGGTGGAGAACACTGAAGCTTTCTTT. Amino acids: CASSYLPVDRVENTEAFF.

This clone was recorded once. The chain combines TRBV2 with TRBJ2-2; no reliable D call. The CDR3 is 14 residues long. CDR1 is SNHLY and CDR2 is FYNNEI in the germline V gene. V was pared by 3 bases and J by 5 bases, with 10 bases between. CDR3 coding DNA: TGTGCCAGCAGTGACCTACTACGGACCGGGGAGCTGTTTTTT. It is translated as CASSDLLRTGELFF.

V and J are TRBV6-1 and TRBJ2-7, with unresolved D. CDR1 and CDR2 from the germline V gene are MNHNS and SASEGT. This CDR3 is 12 amino acids long. Trimming pared 3 bases from V and 4 bases from J, leaving 7 bases between. In DNA form, the CDR3 reads TGTGCCAGCAGTGAGGGTAGGTACGAGCAGTACTTC. Residues: CASSEGRYEQYF.

V gene TRBV7-9 combines with J gene TRBJ2-1, with TRBD2 matching 14 bases. J was trimmed by 7 bases and V by 1 base; bases with no gene match: 3. CDR1 and CDR2 from the germline V gene are SEHNR and FQNEAQ (reference sequence). The CDR3 covers 16 residues. In nucleotides, the CDR3 is TGTGCCAGCAGCTTAGGGGGGACTAGCGGGAGAAATGAGCAGTTCTTC. Translating gives CASSLGGTSGRNEQFF.

The rearrangement uses TRBV9 and TRBJ1-1; D perhaps matches TRBD1 (5 bases). CDR3 length equals 17 residues. Looked up from germline, CDR1 is SGDLS and CDR2 is YYNGEE. The V end was cut by 1 base, the J end by 0 bases, with 16 bases between. CDR3 DNA: TGTGCCAGCAGCGTATTGGCAGGGCCCAATTTGAACACTGAAGCTTTCTTT. Its protein product is CASSVLAGPNLNTEAFF.

V usage is TRBV5-1 and J usage is TRBJ2-1, with 9 bases lining up with TRBD2. In germline, CDR1 is SGHRS, CDR2 YFSETQ. This CDR3 spans 14 amino acids. V gave up 5 bases and J gave up 5 bases; unmatched junction bases: 5. The CDR3 spells CASSSASGNNEQFF. The CDR3 DNA follows: TGCGCCAGCAGTTCAGCTAGCGGGAACAATGAGCAGTTCTTC.

The J gene is TRBJ2-7, the V gene TRBV5-5, with D perhaps TRBD2 (6 bases). CDR3 size: 11 residues. The V gene's germline CDR1 is SGHKS and CDR2 YYEKEE (reference sequence). Trimming cost V 2 bases and J 7 bases, with 7 bases left between them. CDR3 nucleotides: TGTGCCAGCAGCTTCGCGGGGGAGCAGTACTTC. Protein sequence: CASSFAGEQYF. The variable domain in full, with the rest retrieved from reference TRBV5-5 and TRBJ2-7, is DAGVTQSPTHLIKTRGQQVTLRCSPISGHKSVSWYQQVLGQGPQFIFQYYEKEERGRGNFPDRFSARQFPNYSSELNVNALLLGDSALYLCASSFAGEQYFGPGTRLTVT.

V and J are TRBV24-1 and TRBJ2-1; D gene ambiguous. The CDR3 is 16 residues long. V dropped 1 base and J dropped 0 bases, with 9 bases sitting between them. Germline-derived CDR1 and CDR2 are KGHDR and SFDVKD. The CDR3 here is CATSDFPSSSYNEQFF. For the CDR3, the DNA is TGTGCCACCAGTGATTTTCCCTCCAGCTCCTACAATGAGCAGTTCTTC.

V and J are TRBV19 and TRBJ2-7; tentatively, D is TRBD1 or TRBD2 (6 bases each). V shed 10 bases and J shed 2 bases, with 15 bases lying between them. The CDR3 has 13 residues. The germline CDR1 and CDR2 sequences are LNHDA and SQIVND (reference sequence). CDR3 residues: CATRPGGAYEQYF. CDR3 DNA: TGTGCCACCCGACCCGGGGGCGCCTACGAGCAGTACTTC.

Only a few counts were recorded for this clone. The chain has TRBV4-1 and TRBJ2-7; D not certain. There are 15 residues in the CDR3. Germline assignment: CDR1 MGHRA and CDR2 YSYEKL. V was clipped by 0 bases and J by 5 bases, with 14 bases between them. The CDR3, as DNA: TGCGCCAGCAGCCAAGATGGCCTAGTGGACGACGAGCAGTACTTC. Residues: CASSQDGLVDDEQYF.

This chain joins TRBV9 and TRBJ2-7, with TRBD1 as a possible D gene (6 bases). The length of the CDR3 is 17 residues. Trimming cost V 0 bases and J 2 bases, with 18 bases left between them. Germline V lookup: CDR1 SGDLS, CDR2 YYNGEE. CDR3 in DNA: TGTGCCAGCAGCGTAGGGGACATTACTCACCCCCCCTACGAGCAGTACTTC. Translated, it gives CASSVGDITHPPYEQYF.

This clone was detected once. V usage is TRBV9 and J usage is TRBJ1-1; D is undetermined. The CDR3 is made up of 14 amino acids. The ends were cut back, 2 bases at V and 0 bases at J, with 8 bases in the middle. The V gene's germline CDR1 is SGDLS and CDR2 YYNGEE. CDR3 DNA sequence: TGTGCCAGCAGCGTGTGGGATTTGAACACTGAAGCTTTCTTT. Translation: CASSVWDLNTEAFF.

The chain couples TRBV9 to TRBJ1-3; D ambiguous. In germline, CDR1 is SGDLS, CDR2 YYNGEE. V was cut by 0 bases and J by 0 bases, with 7 bases left in between. The CDR3 extends over 15 amino acids. The CDR3 protein is CASSVGGTSGNTIYF. CDR3 DNA: TGTGCCAGCAGCGTAGGAGGAACCTCTGGAAACACCATATATTTT.

This chain uses TRBV5-1 with TRBJ1-2, with D possibly TRBD1 on 6 matching bases. The CDR3 runs 15 residues. V lost 4 bases, J lost 0 bases, and 13 bases lay in between. Germline V CDR1 and CDR2: SGHRS, YFSETQ. The CDR3 is CASSPVGQPNYGYTF. CDR3 coding DNA: TGCGCCAGCAGCCCCGTAGGACAGCCTAACTATGGCTACACCTTC.

This clone appeared once. This rearrangement joins TRBV10-3 to TRBJ2-3, with 15 bases identical to TRBD2. CDR1 is ENHRY, CDR2 SYGVKD, per germline. CDR3 size: 17 residues. V shed 5 bases, J shed 5 bases, and the junction held 8 bases outside the gene matches. CDR3 sequence reads: CAISRARTSGREDTQYF. The DNA for the CDR3 is TGTGCCATCAGTCGCGCCAGGACTAGCGGGAGGGAAGATACGCAGTATTTT.

The chain carries TRBV11-2 and TRBJ2-1, with unresolved D. Germline V gives CDR1 SGHAT, CDR2 FQNNGV. CDR3 length equals 16 residues. The germline V and J ends were trimmed by 0 bases and 5 bases, with 14 bases remaining between them. CDR3 DNA: TGTGCCAGCAGCTTAGAGAGATCGTCCCTAAACAATGAGCAGTTCTTC. Protein: CASSLERSSLNNEQFF.

The chain carries TRBV5-8 and TRBJ2-5; 9 nucleotides match TRBD1. J lost 5 bases, V lost 5 bases, and 10 bases had no gene match. The germline gives CDR1 SGHTS, CDR2 YDEGEE. The CDR3 extends over 15 amino acids. The CDR3 is CASRRSGQGWETQYF. The CDR3 DNA is TGTGCCAGCAGACGTTCCGGACAGGGGTGGGAGACCCAGTACTTC.

V usage is TRBV7-2 and J usage is TRBJ1-2; weak D call: TRBD1 (5 bases). Deletions cut 1 base from V and 4 bases from J, with 7 bases between. The CDR3 sequence is 13 residues long. The germline gives CDR1 SGHTA, CDR2 FQGNSA. CDR3 protein: CASSLGDPYGYTF. CDR3 DNA: TGTGCCAGCAGCTTAGGGGACCCCTATGGCTACACCTTC.

The gene calls are TRBV7-2 and TRBJ1-1; a weak D match, TRBD1 (5 bases). The ends were cut back, 0 bases at V and 4 bases at J, with 15 bases in the middle. The germline CDR1 and CDR2 sequences are SGHTA and FQGNSA. The CDR3 extends over 16 amino acids. The CDR3: CASSLAPAGVGTEAFF. The CDR3 nucleotides are TGTGCCAGCAGCTTAGCGCCGGCGGGGGTAGGCACTGAAGCTTTCTTT.

CDR3 DNA sequence: TGTGCCAGCAGCGAATTACCAGGGGGAGGCGAGCAGTACTTC. The encoded protein is CASSELPGGGEQYF. The rearrangement uses TRBV9 and TRBJ2-7; a weak D match, TRBD1 (7 bases). V lost 3 bases to trimming and J lost 6 bases, with 16 bases between them. CDR3 length: 14 amino acids. Germline CDR1 SGDLS, CDR2 YYNGEE.

The V and J genes are TRBV27 and TRBJ2-1; D is possibly TRBD1 or TRBD2 (5 bases each). The germline V gene has CDR1 MNHEY and CDR2 SMNVEV (reference sequence). With 5 bases removed from V and 8 bases from J, the gap between germline ends came to 16 bases. This CDR3 has 14 amino acids. The CDR3 DNA reads as TGTGCCAGCAGTGTTGGACTGGGGCTGGATGAGCAGTTCTTC. Its translation is CASSVGLGLDEQFF.

The sample holds one count of this clone. J is TRBJ2-2 and V is TRBV6-5, with D unresolved. CDR1 is MNHEY, CDR2 SVGAGI, per germline. This CDR3 has 14 residues. Between the trimmed V and J ends, which lost 7 bases and 0 bases, there was a span of 9 bases. This CDR3 is CASTVAANTGELFF. The CDR3 nucleotides are TGTGCCAGCACCGTAGCCGCGAACACCGGGGAGCTGTTTTTT.

The chain recombines TRBV9 with TRBJ2-1; tentatively, D is TRBD1 or TRBD2 (8 bases each). Germline values: CDR1 SGDLS, CDR2 YYNGEE. The CDR3 is 19 amino acids. With 0 bases removed from V and 0 bases from J, the gap between germline ends came to 19 bases. CDR3 nucleotides: TGTGCCAGCAGCGTAGCGCCGGGGGGGCAGGGGGCCTCCTACAATGAGCAGTTCTTC. Residues: CASSVAPGGQGASYNEQFF.

This chain joins TRBV5-8 and TRBJ2-5; the match to TRBD2 covers 7 bases. In germline, CDR1 is SGHTS, CDR2 YDEGEE. V shed 3 bases and J 2 bases; nucleotides not matched to a gene: 7. The CDR3 has 15 amino acids. The CDR3 DNA reads TGTGCCAGCAGCTCTGGGACTACCCAACAAGAGACCCAGTACTTC. This gives the protein CASSSGTTQQETQYF.